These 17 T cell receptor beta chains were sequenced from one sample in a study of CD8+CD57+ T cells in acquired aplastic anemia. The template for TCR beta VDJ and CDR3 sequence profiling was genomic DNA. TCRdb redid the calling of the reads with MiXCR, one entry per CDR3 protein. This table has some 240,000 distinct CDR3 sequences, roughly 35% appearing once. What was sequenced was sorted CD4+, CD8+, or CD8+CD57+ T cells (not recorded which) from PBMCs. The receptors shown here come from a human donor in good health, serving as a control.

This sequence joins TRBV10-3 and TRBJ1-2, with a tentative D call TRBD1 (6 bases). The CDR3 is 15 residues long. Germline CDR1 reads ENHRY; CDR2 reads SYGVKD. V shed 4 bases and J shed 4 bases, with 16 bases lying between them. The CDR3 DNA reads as TGTGCCATCAGTGTAGGATCAGGGGTGGGCTATGGCTACACCTTC. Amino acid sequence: CAISVGSGVGYGYTF.

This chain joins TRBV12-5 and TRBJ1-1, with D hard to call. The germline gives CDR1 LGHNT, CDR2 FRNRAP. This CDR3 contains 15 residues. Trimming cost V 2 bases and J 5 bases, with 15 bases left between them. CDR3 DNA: TGTGCTAGTGGTTTGACCCCCAGCCTTCAAACTGAAGCTTTCTTT. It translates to CASGLTPSLQTEAFF.

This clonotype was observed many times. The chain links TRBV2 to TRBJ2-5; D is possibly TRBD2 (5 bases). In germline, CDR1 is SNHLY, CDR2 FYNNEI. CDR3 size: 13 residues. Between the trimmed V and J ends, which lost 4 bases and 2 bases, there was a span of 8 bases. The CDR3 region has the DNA TGTGCCAGCAGTGTAGGACTTCAAGAGACCCAGTACTTC. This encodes CASSVGLQETQYF.

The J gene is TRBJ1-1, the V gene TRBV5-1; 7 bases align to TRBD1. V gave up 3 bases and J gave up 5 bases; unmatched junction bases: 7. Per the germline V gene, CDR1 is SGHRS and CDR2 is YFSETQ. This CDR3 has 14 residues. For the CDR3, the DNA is TGCGCCAGCAGCTACCAGGGGGGTCGGACTGAAGCTTTCTTT. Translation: CASSYQGGRTEAFF.

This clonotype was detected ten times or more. CDR3 DNA sequence: TGTGCCAGCAGTGACTCCAGAGGGCGCTATGGCTACACCTTC. Amino acids: CASSDSRGRYGYTF. J is TRBJ1-2 and V is TRBV6-4; D gene uncertain. V gave up 0 bases and J gave up 4 bases, with 9 bases separating them. The CDR3 totals 14 residues. CDR1 MRHNA and CDR2 SNTAGT come from the germline V gene.

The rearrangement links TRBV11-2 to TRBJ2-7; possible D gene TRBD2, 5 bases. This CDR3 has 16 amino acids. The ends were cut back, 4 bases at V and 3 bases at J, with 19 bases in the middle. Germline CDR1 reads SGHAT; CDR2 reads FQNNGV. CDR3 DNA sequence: TGTGCCAGCAGCTCTCTTCGCCCGGGAAACATCTACGAGCAGTACTTC. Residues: CASSSLRPGNIYEQYF.

The CDR3 reads CASSPKTAYSPLHF. CDR3 nucleotides: TGTGCCAGCAGCCCCAAAACAGCTTATTCACCCCTCCACTTT. This chain uses TRBV5-4 with TRBJ1-6; D is ambiguous. This CDR3 comprises 14 residues. V was trimmed by 4 bases and J by 8 bases, leaving 13 bases between them. Germline values: CDR1 SGHNT, CDR2 YYREEE (reference sequence).

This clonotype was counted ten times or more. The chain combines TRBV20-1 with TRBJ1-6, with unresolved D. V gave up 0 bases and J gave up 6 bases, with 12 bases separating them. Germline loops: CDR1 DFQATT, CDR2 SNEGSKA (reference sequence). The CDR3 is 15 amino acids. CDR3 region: CSARDVARSNSPLHF. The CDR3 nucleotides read TGCAGTGCTAGAGATGTGGCCAGGTCTAATTCACCCCTCCACTTT.

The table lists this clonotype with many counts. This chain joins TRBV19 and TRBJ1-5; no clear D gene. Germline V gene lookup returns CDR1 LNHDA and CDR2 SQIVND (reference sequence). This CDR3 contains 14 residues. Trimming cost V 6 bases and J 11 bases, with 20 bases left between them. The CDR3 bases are TGTGCCAGTAGCCCCCCGGGTTCCGGGGTGGCCCAGCATTTT. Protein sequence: CASSPPGSGVAQHF.

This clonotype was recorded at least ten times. The CDR3 sequence is CASSLRGRARDGYTF. In DNA, the CDR3 is TGTGCCAGCAGCTTACGAGGCAGGGCAAGGGATGGCTACACCTTC. V is TRBV11-2 and J is TRBJ1-2; weak D call: TRBD1 (5 bases). The CDR3 totals 15 residues. With 2 bases removed from V and 6 bases from J, the gap between germline ends came to 16 bases. Looked up from germline, CDR1 is SGHAT and CDR2 is FQNNGV.

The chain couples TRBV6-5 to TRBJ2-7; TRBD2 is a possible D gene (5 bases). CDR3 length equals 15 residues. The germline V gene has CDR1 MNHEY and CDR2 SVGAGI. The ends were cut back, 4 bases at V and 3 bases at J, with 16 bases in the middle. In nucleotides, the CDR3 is TGTGCCAGCAGTTCAGATGTCGGGGTGGACTACGAGCAGTACTTC. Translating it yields CASSSDVGVDYEQYF.

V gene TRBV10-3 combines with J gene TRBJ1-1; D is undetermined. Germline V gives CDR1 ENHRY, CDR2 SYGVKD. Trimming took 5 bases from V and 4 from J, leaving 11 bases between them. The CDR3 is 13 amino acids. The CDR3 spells CAISYNSGTEAFF. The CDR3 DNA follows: TGTGCCATCAGTTACAACTCTGGCACTGAAGCTTTCTTT.

The CDR3 DNA follows: TGTGCCAGCAGAGACGGGGTAGGACCTTACGAGCAGTACTTC. This translates into CASRDGVGPYEQYF. The rearrangement joins TRBV2 to TRBJ2-7, with D maybe TRBD2 (5 bases). The CDR3 runs to 14 residues. Germline V gene sequence: CDR1 SNHLY, CDR2 FYNNEI. Trimming took 6 bases from V and 4 from J, leaving 16 bases between them.

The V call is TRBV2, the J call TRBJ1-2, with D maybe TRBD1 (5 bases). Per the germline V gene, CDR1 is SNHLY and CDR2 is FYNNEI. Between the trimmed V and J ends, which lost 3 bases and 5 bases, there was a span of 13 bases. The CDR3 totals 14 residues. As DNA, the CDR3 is TGTGCCAGCAGTGACGGGGGGATAGCTTATGGCTACACCTTC. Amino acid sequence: CASSDGGIAYGYTF.

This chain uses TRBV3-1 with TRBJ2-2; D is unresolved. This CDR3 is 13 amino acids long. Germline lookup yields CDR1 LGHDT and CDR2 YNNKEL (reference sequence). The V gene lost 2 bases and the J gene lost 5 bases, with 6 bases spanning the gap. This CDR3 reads CASSQTVTGELFF. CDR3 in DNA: TGTGCCAGCAGCCAAACAGTGACCGGGGAGCTGTTTTTT.

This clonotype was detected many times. CDR3 bases: TGTGCCAGCAGCTTGGGAGAAGCAGGGGGCTCCTACGAGCAGTACTTC. This codes for CASSLGEAGGSYEQYF. This sequence joins TRBV11-3 and TRBJ2-7, with TRBD1 matching over 7 bases. This CDR3 contains 16 residues. V lost 3 bases, J lost 0 bases, and 8 bases stayed unmatched. Germline CDR1 is SGHNT and CDR2 is YENEEA.

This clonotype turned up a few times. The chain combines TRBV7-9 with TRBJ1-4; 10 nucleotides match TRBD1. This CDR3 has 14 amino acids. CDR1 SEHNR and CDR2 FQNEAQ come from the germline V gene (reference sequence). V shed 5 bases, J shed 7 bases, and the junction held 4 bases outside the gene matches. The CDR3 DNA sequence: TGTGCCAGCAGCGCGACAGGGGGCAGTGAAAAACTGTTTTTT. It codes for CASSATGGSEKLFF.